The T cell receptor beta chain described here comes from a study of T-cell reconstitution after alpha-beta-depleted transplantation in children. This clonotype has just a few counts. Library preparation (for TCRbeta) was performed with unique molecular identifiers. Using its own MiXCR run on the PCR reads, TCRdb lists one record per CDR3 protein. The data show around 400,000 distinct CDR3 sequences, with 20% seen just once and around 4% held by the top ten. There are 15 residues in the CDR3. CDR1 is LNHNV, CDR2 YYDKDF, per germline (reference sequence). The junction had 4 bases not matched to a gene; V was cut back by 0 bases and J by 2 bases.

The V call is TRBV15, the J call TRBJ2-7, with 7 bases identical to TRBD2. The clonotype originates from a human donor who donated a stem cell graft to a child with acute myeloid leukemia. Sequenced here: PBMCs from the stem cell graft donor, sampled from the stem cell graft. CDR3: CATSREKRGTYEQYF. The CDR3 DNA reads TGTGCCACCAGCAGAGAGAAGCGGGGTACCTACGAGCAGTACTTC.